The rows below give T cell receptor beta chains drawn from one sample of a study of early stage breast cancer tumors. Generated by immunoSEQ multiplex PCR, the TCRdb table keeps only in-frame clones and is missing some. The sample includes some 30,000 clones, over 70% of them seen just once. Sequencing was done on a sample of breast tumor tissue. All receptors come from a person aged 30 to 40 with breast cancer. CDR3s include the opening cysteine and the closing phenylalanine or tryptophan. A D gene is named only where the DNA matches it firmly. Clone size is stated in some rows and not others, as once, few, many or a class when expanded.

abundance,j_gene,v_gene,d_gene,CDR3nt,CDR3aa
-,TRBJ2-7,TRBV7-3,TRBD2,TGTGCCAGCAGCTCTACTAGCGGGAGCGAGCAGTACTTC,CASSSTSGSEQYF
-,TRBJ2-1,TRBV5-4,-,TGTGCCAGCAGCTTGGATAACAGGTTCAATGAGCAGTTCTTC,CASSLDNRFNEQFF
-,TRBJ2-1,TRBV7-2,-,TGTGCCAGCAGCTTGGATAGGTTGAGCTCCTACAATGAGCAGTTCTTC,CASSLDRLSSYNEQFF
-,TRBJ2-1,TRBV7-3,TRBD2,TGTGCCAGCAGCCTACACGGGGGGAGGAATGAGCAGTTCTTC,CASSLHGGRNEQFF
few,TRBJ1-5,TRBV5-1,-,TGCGCCAGCAGCCCCGGACAGAACAATCAGCCCCAGCATTTT,CASSPGQNNQPQHF
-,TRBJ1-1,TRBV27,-,TGTGCCAGCAGTCCCTACAGCGGGGTGGTGAACACTGAAGCTTTCTTT,CASSPYSGVVNTEAFF
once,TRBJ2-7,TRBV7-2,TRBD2,TGTGCCAGCAGGCCCCTTTCGGGACTAGCGTACGAGCAGTACTTC,CASRPLSGLAYEQYF
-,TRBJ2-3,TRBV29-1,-,TGCAGCGTTGAAGCGTTACAGGGAACTAGCACAGATACGCAGTATTTT,CSVEALQGTSTDTQYF
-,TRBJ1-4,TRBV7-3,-,TGTGCCAGCAGCTCCATGTGGGGAGAAAAACTGTTTTTT,CASSSMWGEKLFF
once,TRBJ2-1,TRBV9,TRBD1,TGTGCCAGCAGTCAGTCAGGGACAGGGCGAAATGAGCAGTTCTTC,CASSQSGTGRNEQFF
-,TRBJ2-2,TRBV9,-,TGTGCCAGCAGCGTCCAAGCGGGCCCCGTGACCGGGGAGCTGTTTTTT,CASSVQAGPVTGELFF
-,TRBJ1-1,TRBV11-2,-,TGTGCCAGCAGCTTACAACAGGGGAACACTGAAGCTTTCTTT,CASSLQQGNTEAFF
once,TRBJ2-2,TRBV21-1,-,TGTGCCAGCAGCATCTTCGGACAGGACGGGGAGCTGTTTTTT,CASSIFGQDGELFF
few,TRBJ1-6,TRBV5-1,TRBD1,TGCGCCAGCAGCCCAGACAGGGGATCTGGACCCCTCCACTTT,CASSPDRGSGPLHF
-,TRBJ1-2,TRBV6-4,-,TGTGCCAGCAGTGCCGACGTTCCCCCTAGGGGCTACACCTTC,CASSADVPPRGYTF
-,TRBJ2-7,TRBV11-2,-,TGTGCCAGCAGCTTAGGGGGTTGGTGGGGACCCTACGAGCAGTACTTC,CASSLGGWWGPYEQYF
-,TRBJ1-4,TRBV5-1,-,TGCGCCAGCAGCATTACAGTCGCAACTAATGAAAAACTGTTTTTT,CASSITVATNEKLFF
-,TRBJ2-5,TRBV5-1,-,TGCGCCAGCAGCACGGACACGACAGGCCAAGAGACCCAGTACTTC,CASSTDTTGQETQYF
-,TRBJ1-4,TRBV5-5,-,TGTGCCAGCAGCTTAGGGATCCAAGGGGGTGTTTTCGCAACTAATGAAAAACTGTTTTTT,CASSLGIQGGVFATNEKLFF
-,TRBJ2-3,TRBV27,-,TGTGCCAGCAGTCATAGACCCCCTCCAGGGACCCTATGGGCGGATACGCAGTATTTT,CASSHRPPPGTLWADTQYF
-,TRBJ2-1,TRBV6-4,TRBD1,TGTGCCAGCAGTTTGAACCAGGGGGCAGCGGATGAGCAGTTCTTC,CASSLNQGAADEQFF
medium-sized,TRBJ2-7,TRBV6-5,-,TGTGCCAGCAGTTACGGCAGAGGTGGGGAGCAGTACTTC,CASSYGRGGEQYF
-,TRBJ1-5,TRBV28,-,TGTGCCAGCGGACTGGGGCAGTTTAATCAGCCCCAGCATTTT,CASGLGQFNQPQHF